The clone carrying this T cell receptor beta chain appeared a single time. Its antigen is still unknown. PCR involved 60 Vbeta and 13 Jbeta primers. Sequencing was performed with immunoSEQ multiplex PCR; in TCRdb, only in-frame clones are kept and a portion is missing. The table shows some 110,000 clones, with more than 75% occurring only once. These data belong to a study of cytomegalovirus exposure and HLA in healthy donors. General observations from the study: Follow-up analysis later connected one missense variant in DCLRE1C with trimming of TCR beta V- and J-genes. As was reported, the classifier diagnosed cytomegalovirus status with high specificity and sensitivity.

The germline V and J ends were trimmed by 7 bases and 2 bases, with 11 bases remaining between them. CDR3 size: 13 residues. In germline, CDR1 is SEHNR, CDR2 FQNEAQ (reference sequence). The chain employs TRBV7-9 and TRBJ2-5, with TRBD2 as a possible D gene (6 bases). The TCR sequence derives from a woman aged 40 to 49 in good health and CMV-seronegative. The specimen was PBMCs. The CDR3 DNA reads TGTGCCAGCACCTGGGGGGAACAAGAGACCCAGTACTTC. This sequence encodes CASTWGEQETQYF.